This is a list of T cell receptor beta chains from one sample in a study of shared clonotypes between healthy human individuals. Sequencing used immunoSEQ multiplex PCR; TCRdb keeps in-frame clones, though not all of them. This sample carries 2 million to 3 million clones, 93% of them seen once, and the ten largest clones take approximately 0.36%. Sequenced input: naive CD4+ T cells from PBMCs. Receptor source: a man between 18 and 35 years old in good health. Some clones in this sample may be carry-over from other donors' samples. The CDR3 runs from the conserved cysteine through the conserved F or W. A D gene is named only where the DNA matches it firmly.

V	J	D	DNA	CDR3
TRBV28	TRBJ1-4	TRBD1	TGTGCCAGCAGTCGGTGGGACAGCCATGAAAAACTGTTTTTT	CASSRWDSHEKLFF
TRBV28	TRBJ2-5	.	TGTGCCAGCAGTCCATCCCCCGGACAGTCTGGCCAAGAGACCCAGTACTTC	CASSPSPGQSGQETQYF
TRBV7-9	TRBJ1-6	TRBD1	TGTGCCAGCAGCTTGGGGGACAGGGCAAATTCACCCCTCCACTTT	CASSLGDRANSPLHF
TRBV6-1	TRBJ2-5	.	TGTGCCAGCAGTGAAGGCGGGGGCGTACGAGAGACCCAGTACTTC	CASSEGGGVRETQYF
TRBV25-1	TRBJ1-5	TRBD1	TGTGCCAGCAGTGATTCTACAGGGGGTGCGAGGTCCCAGCATTTT	CASSDSTGGARSQHF
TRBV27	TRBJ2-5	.	TGTGCCAGCAGTTTATTGTCAGCTCAAGAGACCCAGTACTTC	CASSLLSAQETQYF
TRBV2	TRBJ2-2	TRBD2	TGTGCCAGCAGGGAGAACCCGGGACTAGCGGGGGACGGGGAGCTGTTTTTT	CASRENPGLAGDGELFF
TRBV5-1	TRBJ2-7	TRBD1	TGCGCCAGCAGTTCCGGACAGGGAAACTACGAGCAGTACTTC	CASSSGQGNYEQYF
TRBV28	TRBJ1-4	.	TGTGCCAGCAGTCCTCCAGGGGAGGAAAAACTGTTTTTT	CASSPPGEEKLFF
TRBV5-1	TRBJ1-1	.	TGCGCTAGCAGCTTGGTTGGGGGCGCGGAAACTGAAGCTTTCTTT	CASSLVGGAETEAFF
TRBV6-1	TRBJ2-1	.	TGTGCCAGCAGTGGGCTTGACGGGAGAGGTGTCAATGAGCAGTTCTTC	CASSGLDGRGVNEQFF
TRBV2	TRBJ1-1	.	TGTGCCAGCAGATTAGAGGCTCGGGCTGAAGCTTTCTTT	CASRLEARAEAFF
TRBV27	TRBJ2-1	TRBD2	TGTGCCAGCAGTCTCCTAGCGGGAGTTAACAATGAGCAGTTCTTC	CASSLLAGVNNEQFF
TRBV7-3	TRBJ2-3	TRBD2	TGTGCCAGCAGCTTACTAGCGGCTAGCACAGATACGCAGTATTTT	CASSLLAASTDTQYF
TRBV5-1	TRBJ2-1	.	TGCGCCAGCAGCTTGGCCGACGCCTACAATGAGCAGTTCTTC	CASSLADAYNEQFF
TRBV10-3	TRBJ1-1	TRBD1	TGTGCCATCAGGGCTGACAGGGTCGGTCGCACTGAAGCTTTCTTT	CAIRADRVGRTEAFF
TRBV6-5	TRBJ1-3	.	TGTGCCAGCAGTTATTCTTCAGGGAATCCCGGAAACACCATATATTTT	CASSYSSGNPGNTIYF
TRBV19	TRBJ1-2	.	TGTGCCAGTACCCTTGGGGGGGATATCTATGGCTACACCTTC	CASTLGGDIYGYTF